This record covers a single TCR beta chain. What it binds is not known. TCRdb's table, derived via immunoSEQ multiplex PCR, lists solely in-frame clones and lacks some. The repertoire has 13,000 or so clones, over 25% of them found once; the top ten carry 7.2%. The germline V gene has CDR1 GTSNPN and CDR2 SVGIG (reference sequence). V was shortened by 0 bases and J by 0 bases, with 15 bases between the two germline ends. The CDR3 totals 18 residues. The sample is drawn from a study of T cells in localized non-small cell lung cancer. General observations from the study: Heterogeneity remains possible, as sequencing covered one tumor region only. Among blood samples, higher T cell density accompanied longer overall survival. Out of the top 100 tumor clones, a median around 60 were seen in adjacent lung. Tumor trailed uninvolved adjacent lung in T cell clonality, which peaked there.

This material consisted of lung tumor tissue, taken before any cancer treatment. This rearrangement joins TRBV30 to TRBJ2-6; D is ambiguous. This receptor was taken from a female donor over 55 with stage I lung adenocarcinoma. CDR3 residues: CAWSVRGVKPSGANVLTF. The CDR3 nucleotides are TGTGCCTGGAGTGTACGTGGGGTTAAGCCCTCTGGGGCCAACGTCCTGACTTTC.